This T cell receptor beta chain was sequenced for a study of cytomegalovirus exposure and HLA in healthy donors. Nominal health characterized the donors when sampled, though unrecorded immune exposures were likely. Primers for the PCR totalled 60 Vbeta and 13 Jbeta. Measured with immunoSEQ multiplex PCR; TCRdb has only the in-frame clones, and not every one. The data show about 150,000 clones, 75% to 80% seen once. With regard to this clone: The antigen is not known.

The germline V gene encodes CDR1 MNHEY and CDR2 SVGAGI. Losses at the gene ends were 6 bases for V and 7 bases for J; bases not matched to a gene: 8. The CDR3 has 13 amino acids. Study results and limitations: Many donors carried some public TCRs, although rarity characterized most TCR sequences. Productive status was seen about 90% or about 30% of the time for most TCR beta V segments in an earlier analysis.

Sequenced material: PBMCs. The sequence was collected from a young woman in good health and CMV-seronegative. The chain uses TRBV6-5 and TRBJ1-2; 7 nucleotides match TRBD1. The CDR3 coding sequence is TGTGCCAGCAGGTCTACAGGGGCGGGTGGCTACACCTTC. Translation: CASRSTGAGGYTF.